This is a list of T cell receptor beta chains from one sample in a study of OX40 agonist ivuxolimab in advanced cancers. This table comes from immunoSEQ multiplex PCR, and its TCRdb copy is limited to in-frame clones, with some not included. Among about 83,000 clones listed, about 86% were seen once. The sample consisted of CD4+ or CD8+ T cells sorted from blood, taken in a trial of the OX40 agonist ivuxolimab. The receptors derive from an adult with an advanced solid tumor such as melanoma, head and neck, liver or kidney cancer. CDR3s include the opening cysteine and the closing phenylalanine or tryptophan. Fields, in order: D gene, J gene, clone size, V gene, CDR3 length, CDR3 protein, CDR3 DNA. D genes are given only for firm matches. Clone size appears in some rows only: once, few, many, or a class for an expanded clone.

d_call: NA; j_call: TRBJ1-5; clone_size: few; v_call: TRBV28; cdr3_length: 15; cdr3_aa: CASRYRDTFFQPQHF; cdr3_nt: TGTGCCAGCAGGTACCGGGACACCTTCTTCCAGCCCCAGCATTTT
d_call: NA; j_call: TRBJ1-1; clone_size: NA; v_call: TRBV5-1; cdr3_length: 15; cdr3_aa: CASSAIQGRDTEAFF; cdr3_nt: TGCGCCAGCAGCGCGATACAGGGTCGAGACACTGAAGCTTTCTTT
d_call: NA; j_call: TRBJ2-1; clone_size: NA; v_call: TRBV5-4; cdr3_length: 14; cdr3_aa: CASSLNPGYNEQFF; cdr3_nt: TGTGCCAGCAGCTTAAACCCCGGCTACAATGAGCAGTTCTTC
d_call: NA; j_call: TRBJ2-1; clone_size: NA; v_call: TRBV30; cdr3_length: 10; cdr3_aa: CAINGDEQFF; cdr3_nt: TGTGCCATTAACGGGGACGAGCAGTTCTTC
d_call: NA; j_call: TRBJ1-5; clone_size: NA; v_call: TRBV19; cdr3_length: 13; cdr3_aa: CASSWDSNQPQHF; cdr3_nt: TGTGCCAGTAGTTGGGACAGCAATCAGCCCCAGCATTTT
d_call: NA; j_call: TRBJ2-5; clone_size: NA; v_call: TRBV7-2; cdr3_length: 15; cdr3_aa: CASSLVAGSQETQYF; cdr3_nt: TGTGCCAGCAGCTTAGTTGCGGGGTCCCAAGAGACCCAGTACTTC
d_call: NA; j_call: TRBJ1-2; clone_size: once; v_call: TRBV9; cdr3_length: 13; cdr3_aa: CASSASLGGGYTF; cdr3_nt: TGTGCCAGCAGCGCATCCCTGGGGGGTGGCTACACCTTC
d_call: TRBD1; j_call: TRBJ1-1; clone_size: NA; v_call: TRBV5-1; cdr3_length: 14; cdr3_aa: CASSPGQVNTEAFF; cdr3_nt: TGCGCCAGCAGCCCGGGACAGGTAAACACTGAAGCTTTCTTT
d_call: TRBD1; j_call: TRBJ2-1; clone_size: once; v_call: TRBV18; cdr3_length: 15; cdr3_aa: CASSPGTANYNEQFF; cdr3_nt: TGTGCCAGCTCACCGGGGACAGCCAACTACAATGAGCAGTTCTTC
d_call: TRBD1; j_call: TRBJ1-5; clone_size: once; v_call: TRBV30; cdr3_length: 14; cdr3_aa: CAWSQGQYNQPQHF; cdr3_nt: TGTGCCTGGAGCCAGGGACAGTACAATCAGCCCCAGCATTTT
d_call: TRBD1; j_call: TRBJ2-7; clone_size: NA; v_call: TRBV4-3; cdr3_length: 15; cdr3_aa: CASSQDYRGLDEQYF; cdr3_nt: TGCGCCAGCAGCCAAGATTACAGGGGTCTCGACGAGCAGTACTTC
d_call: NA; j_call: TRBJ1-5; clone_size: NA; v_call: TRBV7-2; cdr3_length: 14; cdr3_aa: CASSGPWGDQPQHF; cdr3_nt: TGTGCCAGCAGCGGACCGTGGGGGGATCAGCCCCAGCATTTT
d_call: NA; j_call: TRBJ2-5; clone_size: NA; v_call: TRBV7-3; cdr3_length: 13; cdr3_aa: CASSFSSRETQYF; cdr3_nt: TGTGCCAGCAGCTTCAGTAGCCGGGAGACCCAGTACTTC